This TCR beta chain comes out of a study of post-analysis software for immune sequencing data. The study's findings and limits: Strong co-clustering by F measure was evident for samples that had been prepared in the same batch. Significantly lower normalized Chao1 diversity was found in patients with multiple sclerosis relative to controls. With TRBV5-6, TRBV5-1 and TRBV20-1 included, about five TRBV segments were more frequent in patients than in controls.

CDR1 is KGHDR and CDR2 is SFDVKD in the germline V gene. This CDR3 is 16 amino acids long. V gave up 3 bases and J gave up 4 bases, with 15 bases separating them. Regarding this clonotype: Its target is not known.

cDNA libraries of TCR beta carried unique molecular identifiers. The yield from about 1 to 10 million T cells was about 500,000 cDNA molecules in total. TCRdb analysed the PCR reads with MiXCR anew, one entry per CDR3 protein. The sample lists about 770,000 distinct CDR3 sequences, about 43% occurring once. The rearrangement uses TRBV24-1 and TRBJ2-1; TRBD2 might be the D (6 bases). Sequencing input: blood. This receptor was identified in a girl aged 5 to 17 with multiple sclerosis. The CDR3 spells CATSDNGGANYNEQFF. CDR3 sequence (DNA): TGTGCCACCAGTGATAATGGAGGGGCTAATTACAATGAGCAGTTCTTC.